This record concerns one TCR beta chain sequence. The sample comes from a study of blood T cell repertoires in COVID-19. Looking at the study overall: COVID-19 samples, acute and convalescent, were from the United States, Italy and Spain. T cells, B-cell-depleted T cells, or PBMCs supplied cDNA or gDNA.

As originally analysed: Cell counts per sample came from amplifying reference gene primers. TCRdb's copy holds only in-frame clones and misses some; the assay was immunoSEQ multiplex PCR. The DNA gave D and trimming, while V, J and clone size come from that table. Among 35,000 to 45,000 clones listed, roughly 80% were seen once. The CDR3 has 16 residues. Trimming cost V 0 bases and J 1 base, with 12 bases left between them. Germline V gene sequence: CDR1 LGHDT, CDR2 YNNKEL (reference sequence). The chain links TRBV3-1 (or the pseudogene TRBV3-2) to TRBJ1-1; D is uncertain. The sequenced material came from peripheral blood. This receptor was taken from a man in his sixties with active COVID-19. CDR3 loop: CASSQDDTSSNTEAFF. In DNA form, the CDR3 reads TGTGCCAGCAGCCAAGATGACACTTCATCGAACACTGAAGCTTTCTTT.